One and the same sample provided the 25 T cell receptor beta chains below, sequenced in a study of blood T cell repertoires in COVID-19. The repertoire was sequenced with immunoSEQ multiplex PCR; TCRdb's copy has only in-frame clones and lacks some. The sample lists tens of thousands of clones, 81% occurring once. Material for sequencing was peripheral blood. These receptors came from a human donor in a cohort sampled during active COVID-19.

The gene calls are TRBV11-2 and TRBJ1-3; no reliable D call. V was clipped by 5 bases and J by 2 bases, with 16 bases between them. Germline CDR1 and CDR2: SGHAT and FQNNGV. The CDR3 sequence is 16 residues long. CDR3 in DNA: TGTGCCAGCAGCATGTGGTCGCTGAGGACTGGAAACACCATATATTTT. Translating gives CASSMWSLRTGNTIYF.

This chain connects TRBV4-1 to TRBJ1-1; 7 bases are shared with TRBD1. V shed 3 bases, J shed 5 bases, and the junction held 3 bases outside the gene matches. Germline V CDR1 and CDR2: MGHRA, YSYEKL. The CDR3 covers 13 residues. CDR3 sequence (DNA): TGCGCCAGCAGCCAGGACAGGATAACTGAAGCTTTCTTT. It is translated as CASSQDRITEAFF.

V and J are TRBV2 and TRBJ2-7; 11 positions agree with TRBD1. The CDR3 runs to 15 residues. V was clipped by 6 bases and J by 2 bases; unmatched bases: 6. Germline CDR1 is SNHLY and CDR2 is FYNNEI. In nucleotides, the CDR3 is TGTGCCAGCAGATTGGACAGGGGGCACACCTACGAGCAGTACTTC. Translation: CASRLDRGHTYEQYF.

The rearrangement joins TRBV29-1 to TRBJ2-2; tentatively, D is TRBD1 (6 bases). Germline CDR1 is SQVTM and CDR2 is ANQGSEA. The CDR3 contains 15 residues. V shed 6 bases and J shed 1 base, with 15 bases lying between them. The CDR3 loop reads CSVLFRGENTGELFF. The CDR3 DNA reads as TGCAGCGTGCTATTCAGGGGTGAGAACACCGGGGAGCTGTTTTTT.

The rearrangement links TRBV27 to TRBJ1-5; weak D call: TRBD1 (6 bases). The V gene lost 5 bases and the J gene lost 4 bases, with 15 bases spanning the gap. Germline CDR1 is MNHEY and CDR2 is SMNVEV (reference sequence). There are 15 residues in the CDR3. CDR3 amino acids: CASSVAGAKNQPQHF. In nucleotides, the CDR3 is TGTGCCAGCAGTGTCGCAGGGGCGAAAAATCAGCCCCAGCATTTT.

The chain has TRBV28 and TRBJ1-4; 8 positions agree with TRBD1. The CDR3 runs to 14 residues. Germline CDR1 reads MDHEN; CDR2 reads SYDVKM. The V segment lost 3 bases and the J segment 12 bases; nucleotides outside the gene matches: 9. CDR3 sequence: CASSFLQGAGELFF. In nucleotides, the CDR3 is TGTGCCAGCAGTTTTCTTCAGGGGGCCGGGGAACTGTTTTTT.

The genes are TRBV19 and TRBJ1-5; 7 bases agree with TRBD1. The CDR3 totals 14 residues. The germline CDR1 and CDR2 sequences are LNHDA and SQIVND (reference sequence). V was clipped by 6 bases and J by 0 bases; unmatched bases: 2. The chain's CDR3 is CASRWTGSNQPQHF. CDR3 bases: TGTGCCAGTAGATGGACAGGTAGCAATCAGCCCCAGCATTTT.

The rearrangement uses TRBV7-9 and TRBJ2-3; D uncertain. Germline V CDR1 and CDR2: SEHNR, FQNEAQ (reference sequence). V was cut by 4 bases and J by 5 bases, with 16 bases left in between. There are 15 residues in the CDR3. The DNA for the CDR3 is TGTGCCAGCAGCTCAAAATCTAGACTTGGAGATACGCAGTATTTT. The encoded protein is CASSSKSRLGDTQYF.

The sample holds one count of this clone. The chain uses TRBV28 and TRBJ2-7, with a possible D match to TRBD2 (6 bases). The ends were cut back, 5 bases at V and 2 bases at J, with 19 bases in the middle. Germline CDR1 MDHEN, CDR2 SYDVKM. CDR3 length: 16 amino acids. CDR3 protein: CASSPSGEKIPYEQYF. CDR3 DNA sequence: TGTGCCAGCAGTCCTTCGGGGGAGAAGATCCCCTACGAGCAGTACTTC.

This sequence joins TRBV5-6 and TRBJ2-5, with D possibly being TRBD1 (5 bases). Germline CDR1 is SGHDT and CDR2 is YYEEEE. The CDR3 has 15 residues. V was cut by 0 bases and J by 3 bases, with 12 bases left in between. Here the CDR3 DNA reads TGTGCCAGCAGCTTGGTCCGGCAGGGTAAAGAGACCCAGTACTTC. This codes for CASSLVRQGKETQYF.

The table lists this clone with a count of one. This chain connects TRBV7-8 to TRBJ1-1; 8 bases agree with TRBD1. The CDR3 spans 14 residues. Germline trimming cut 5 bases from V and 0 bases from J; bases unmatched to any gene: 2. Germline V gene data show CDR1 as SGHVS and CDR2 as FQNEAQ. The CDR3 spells CASSLRGLNTEAFF. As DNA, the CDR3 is TGTGCCAGCAGCCTCAGGGGGCTGAACACTGAAGCTTTCTTT.

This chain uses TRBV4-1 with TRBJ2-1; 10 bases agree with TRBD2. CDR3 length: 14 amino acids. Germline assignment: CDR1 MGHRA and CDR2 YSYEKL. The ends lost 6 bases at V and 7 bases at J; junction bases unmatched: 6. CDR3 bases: TGCGCCAGCAGTTCTAGCGGGAGTTGGAATGAGCAGTTCTTC. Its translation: CASSSSGSWNEQFF.

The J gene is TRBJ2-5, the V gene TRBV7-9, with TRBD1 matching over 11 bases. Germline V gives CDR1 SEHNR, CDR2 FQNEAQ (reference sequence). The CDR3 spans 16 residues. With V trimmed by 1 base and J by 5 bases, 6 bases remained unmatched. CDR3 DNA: TGTGCCAGCAGCTTAGAAGGGACAGGGGGAGGGGAGACCCAGTACTTC. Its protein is CASSLEGTGGGETQYF.

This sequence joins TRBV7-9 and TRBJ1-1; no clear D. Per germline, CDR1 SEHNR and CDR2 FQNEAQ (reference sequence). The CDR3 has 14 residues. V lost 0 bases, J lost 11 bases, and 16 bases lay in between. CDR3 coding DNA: TGTGCCAGCAGCTTAGCGGAGGAGATGGTGAAGGCTTTCTTT. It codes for CASSLAEEMVKAFF.

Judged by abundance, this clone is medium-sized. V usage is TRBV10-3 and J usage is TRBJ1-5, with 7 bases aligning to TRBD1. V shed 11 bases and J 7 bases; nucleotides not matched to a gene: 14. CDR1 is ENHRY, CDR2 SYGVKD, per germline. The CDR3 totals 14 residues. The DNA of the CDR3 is TGTGCCTCCCAGAGACAGGGCCGAAGGCAGCCCCAGCATTTT. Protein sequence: CASQRQGRRQPQHF.

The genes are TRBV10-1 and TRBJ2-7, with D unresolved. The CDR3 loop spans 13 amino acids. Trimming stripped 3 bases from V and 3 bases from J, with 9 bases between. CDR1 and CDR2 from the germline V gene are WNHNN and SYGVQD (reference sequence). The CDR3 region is CASSESIYYEQYF. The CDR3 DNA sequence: TGCGCCAGCAGTGAATCTATCTACTACGAGCAGTACTTC.

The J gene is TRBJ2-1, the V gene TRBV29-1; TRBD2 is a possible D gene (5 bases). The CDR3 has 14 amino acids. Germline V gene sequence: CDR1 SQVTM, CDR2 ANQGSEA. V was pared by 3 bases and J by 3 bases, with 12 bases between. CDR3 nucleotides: TGCAGCGTTGACGGGGAATCTCTCTACAATGAGCAGTTCTTC. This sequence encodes CSVDGESLYNEQFF.

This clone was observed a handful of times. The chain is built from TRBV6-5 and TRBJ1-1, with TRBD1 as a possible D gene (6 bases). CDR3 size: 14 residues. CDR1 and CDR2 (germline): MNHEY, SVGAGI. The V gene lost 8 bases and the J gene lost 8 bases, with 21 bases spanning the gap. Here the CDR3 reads CASRRGGISYEAFF. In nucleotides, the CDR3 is TGTGCCAGCCGGAGGGGGGGGATTTCATACGAAGCTTTCTTT.

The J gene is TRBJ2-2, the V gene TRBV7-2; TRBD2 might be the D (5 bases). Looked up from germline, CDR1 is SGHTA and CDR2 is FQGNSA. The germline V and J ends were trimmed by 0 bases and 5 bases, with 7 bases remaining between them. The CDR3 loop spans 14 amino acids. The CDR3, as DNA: TGTGCCAGCAGCTTAGCAGGCGGGACCGGGGAGCTGTTTTTT. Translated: CASSLAGGTGELFF.

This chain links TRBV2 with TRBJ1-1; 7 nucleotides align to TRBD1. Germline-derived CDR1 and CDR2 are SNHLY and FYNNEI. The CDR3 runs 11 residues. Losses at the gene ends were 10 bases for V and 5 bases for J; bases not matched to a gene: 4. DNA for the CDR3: TGTGCCACTAGGGGGCTGACTGAAGCTTTCTTT. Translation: CATRGLTEAFF.

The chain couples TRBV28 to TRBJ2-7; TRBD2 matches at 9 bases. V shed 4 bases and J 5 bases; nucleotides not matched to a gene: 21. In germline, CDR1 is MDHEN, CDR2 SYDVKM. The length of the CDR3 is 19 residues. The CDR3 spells CASSSSPAGLAGWVHEQYF. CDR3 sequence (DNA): TGTGCCAGCAGTTCAAGCCCAGCGGGACTAGCCGGTTGGGTCCACGAGCAGTACTTC.

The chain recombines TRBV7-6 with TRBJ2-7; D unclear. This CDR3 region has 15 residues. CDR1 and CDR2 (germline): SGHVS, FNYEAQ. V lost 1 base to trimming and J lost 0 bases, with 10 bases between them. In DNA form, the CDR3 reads TGTGCCAGCAGCTTAGATCCCGACTTCTCCTACGAGCAGTACTTC. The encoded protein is CASSLDPDFSYEQYF. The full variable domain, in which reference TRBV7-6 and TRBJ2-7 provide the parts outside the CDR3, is GAGVSQSPRYKVTKRGQDVALRCDPISGHVSLYWYRQALGQGPEFLTYFNYEAQQDKSGLPNDRFSAERPEGSISTLTIQRTEQRDSAMYRCASSLDPDFSYEQYFGPGTRLTVT.

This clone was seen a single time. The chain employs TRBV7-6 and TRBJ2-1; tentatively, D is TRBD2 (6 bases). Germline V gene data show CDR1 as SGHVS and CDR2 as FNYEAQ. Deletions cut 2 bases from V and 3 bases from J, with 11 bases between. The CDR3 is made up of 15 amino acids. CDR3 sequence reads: CASSLSGGIYNEQFF. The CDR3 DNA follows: TGTGCCAGCAGCTTATCAGGAGGGATCTACAATGAGCAGTTCTTC.

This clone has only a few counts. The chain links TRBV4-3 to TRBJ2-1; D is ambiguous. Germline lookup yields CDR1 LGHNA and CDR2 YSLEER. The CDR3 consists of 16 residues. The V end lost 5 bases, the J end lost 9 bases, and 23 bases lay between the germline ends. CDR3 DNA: TGCGCCAGCAGCACCTCCATGGGCCCCACGTCCGGTGAGCAGTTCTTC. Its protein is CASSTSMGPTSGEQFF.

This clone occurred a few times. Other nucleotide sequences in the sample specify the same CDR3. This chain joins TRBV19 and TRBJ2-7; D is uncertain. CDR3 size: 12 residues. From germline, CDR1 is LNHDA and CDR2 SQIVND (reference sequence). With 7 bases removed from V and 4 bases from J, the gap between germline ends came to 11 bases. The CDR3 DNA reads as TGTGCCAGTACCCTGCCCAGTTACGAGCAGTACTTC. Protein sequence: CASTLPSYEQYF.